This TCR beta chain derives from a study of T-cell reconstitution after alpha-beta-depleted transplantation in children. The CDR3 length is 15 residues. Germline CDR1 and CDR2: SGHAT and FQNNGV. Trimming took 1 base from V and 2 from J, leaving 11 bases between them. This clonotype came up many times. It was with unique molecular identifiers that the TCRbeta library was prepared. TCRdb reanalysed the PCR reads using MiXCR and keeps one entry per CDR3 protein. The data hold approximately 270,000 distinct CDR3 sequences, with roughly a quarter observed a single time. Specimen: PBMCs, mostly from graft donor cells, collected 360 days after TCRalphabeta/CD19-depleted stem cell transplant. The receptor was isolated from a female patient under 10 years old who had a stem cell transplant for congenital amegakaryocytic thrombocytopenia, so the T cells may come from the graft donor. The rearrangement joins TRBV11-2 to TRBJ1-1, with D unclear. CDR3 coding DNA: TGTGCCAGCAGCTTAGTTTCCTCCCTCAACACTGAAGCTTTCTTT. This codes for CASSLVSSLNTEAFF.